Detailed here is one TCR beta chain. Its antigen remains unidentified. Noted time point: newly diagnosed GD, antithyroid drugs for less than 3 months. The TCR library was prepared using RNA isolated from PBMCs. Patient provenance is recorded as an endocrinology department in Xi'an, China. The data derive from a study of regulatory T cells in long-lasting Graves disease. iRepertoire HTBI primers and Arm-PCR of CDR3 regions built TCR beta libraries. Per the authors' pipeline: Gene usage covered about 60 TRBV and 13 to 15 TRBJ segments. MiXCR, applied by TCRdb to the multiplex PCR reads, yields one record per CDR3 protein. The authors' filters were not applied to this entry. The sample has 300,000 to 400,000 distinct CDR3 sequences; 15% to 20% are singletons. Regarding the study as a whole: TCR diversity was lower in persistent Graves' patients (versus newly diagnosed ones). Among the persistent patients, 2,741 public clonotypes were shared, more than the roughly 990 shared among new patients.

V lost 4 bases and J lost 3; bases outside the gene matches: 7. Germline loops: CDR1 KGHSH, CDR2 LQKENI. This CDR3 region has 15 residues. The chain employs TRBV18 and TRBJ2-7; 9 bases match TRBD1. Specimen: peripheral blood mononuclear cells (PBMCs), collected at new diagnosis, from a patient treated with antithyroid drugs. The sequence was collected from a female donor with Graves disease. In DNA form, the CDR3 reads TGTGCCAGCTCACTGACCGGGACAGGGATCTACGAGCAGTACTTC. Translated: CASSLTGTGIYEQYF.